A single sample gave rise to the 20 T cell receptor beta chains below, sequenced in a study of shared clonotypes between healthy human individuals. The data were produced by immunoSEQ multiplex PCR, yet TCRdb's version contains in-frame clones alone and is incomplete. Here the sample spans about 2.1 million clones, approximately 94% being singletons. Naive CD8 cells lacked CD45RO and underwent positive selection for CCR7, leaving out terminally differentiated effector memory CD45RA+ cells. Material: naive CD8+ T cells from PBMCs. The receptor source for this set is a man in his late teens or twenties in good health. Some clones in this sample may be carry-over from other donors' samples.

The DNA of the CDR3 is TGTGCCAGCAGCAATAGGCAGGGGAGGGATACGCAGTATTTT. As protein: CASSNRQGRDTQYF. V and J are TRBV5-8 and TRBJ2-3, with D possibly called TRBD1 or TRBD2 (6 bases each). V gave up 4 bases and J gave up 6 bases, with 15 bases separating them. This CDR3 is 14 amino acids long. CDR1 and CDR2 from the germline V gene are SGHTS and YDEGEE.

V is TRBV11-2 and J is TRBJ1-3, with D maybe TRBD1 (5 bases). V lost 1 base and J 2 bases, leaving 9 bases between the germline ends. The CDR3 is 15 residues long. Per germline, CDR1 SGHAT and CDR2 FQNNGV. The CDR3 spells CASSLVRGPGNTIYF. The DNA for the CDR3 is TGTGCCAGCAGCTTAGTTCGGGGACCTGGAAACACCATATATTTT.

This chain uses TRBV28 with TRBJ2-3; 12 bases match TRBD2. V lost 6 bases, J lost 7 bases, and 26 bases stayed unmatched. Per the germline V gene, CDR1 is MDHEN and CDR2 is SYDVKM. This CDR3 is built from 21 residues. For the CDR3, the DNA is TGTGCCAGCAGCCCCCTCAGTTTATACACTAGGACTAGCGGGGTAGAGAATACGCAGTATTTT. This encodes CASSPLSLYTRTSGVENTQYF.

The gene calls are TRBV6-5 and TRBJ2-1; TRBD2 matches 7 bases. CDR3 size: 15 residues. The V gene end was trimmed by 8 bases and the J gene end by 7 bases; junction bases not matched to a gene: 14. Germline V CDR1 and CDR2: MNHEY, SVGAGI. The CDR3 reads CASRGWEGQRNEQFF. In nucleotides, the CDR3 is TGTGCCAGCCGAGGGTGGGAGGGCCAGCGGAATGAGCAGTTCTTC.

This chain links TRBV7-9 with TRBJ2-1, with 16 nucleotides matching TRBD2. The V segment lost 3 bases and the J segment 8 bases; nucleotides outside the gene matches: 13. The CDR3 length is 19 residues. Germline values: CDR1 SEHNR, CDR2 FQNEAQ (reference sequence). CDR3 in amino acids: CASSLVGGLAGGNVYEQFF. The CDR3 DNA follows: TGTGCCAGCAGCTTGGTGGGGGGACTAGCGGGAGGGAATGTCTATGAGCAGTTCTTC. The full variable domain, in which reference TRBV7-9 and TRBJ2-1 provide the parts outside the CDR3, is DTGVSQNPRHKITKRGQNVTFRCDPISEHNRLYWYRQTLGQGPEFLTYFQNEAQLEKSRLLSDRFSAERPKGSFSTLEIQRTEQGDSAMYLCASSLVGGLAGGNVYEQFFGPGTRLTVL.

As DNA, the CDR3 is TGTGCCAGCAGTTCGGACAGTTCCTACTACGAGCAGTACTTC. Its protein product is CASSSDSSYYEQYF. The chain joins TRBV27 to TRBJ2-7; D is perhaps TRBD1 (6 bases). Germline V lookup: CDR1 MNHEY, CDR2 SMNVEV (reference sequence). Trimming stripped 4 bases from V and 3 bases from J, with 13 bases between. The CDR3 runs to 14 residues.

This rearrangement joins TRBV19 to TRBJ1-1, with 8 nucleotides matching TRBD1. Trimming at V came to 9 bases and at J to 5 bases, leaving 11 bases not matched to a gene. The germline CDR1 and CDR2 sequences are LNHDA and SQIVND (reference sequence). The CDR3 totals 14 residues. The CDR3 DNA reads TGTGCCAGCCGGATGAGACAGGGGAGAACTGAAGCTTTCTTT. This codes for CASRMRQGRTEAFF.

The rearrangement joins TRBV6-5 to TRBJ2-7; D is perhaps TRBD2 (6 bases). CDR3 length: 15 amino acids. Looked up from germline, CDR1 is MNHEY and CDR2 is SVGAGI. Trimming stripped 5 bases from V and 3 bases from J, with 17 bases between. The CDR3 region is CASSGGRREGYEQYF. The CDR3 DNA reads TGTGCCAGCAGTGGGGGGAGAAGGGAAGGCTACGAGCAGTACTTC.

The chain joins TRBV29-1 to TRBJ1-5; the D gene is possibly TRBD1 (6 bases). CDR1 is SQVTM, CDR2 ANQGSEA, per germline. Trimming pared 6 bases from V and 0 bases from J, leaving 21 bases between. This CDR3 has 17 residues. CDR3 region: CSVLMADREYSNQPQHF. In DNA form, the CDR3 reads TGCAGCGTCCTAATGGCGGACAGAGAGTATAGCAATCAGCCCCAGCATTTT.

This sequence joins TRBV28 and TRBJ2-1; 7 bases line up with TRBD1. CDR1 is MDHEN, CDR2 SYDVKM, per germline. This CDR3 contains 14 residues. V lost 7 bases and J lost 5; bases outside the gene matches: 8. The CDR3, as DNA: TGTGCCAGCAATCCGGGACAGATTAACAATGAGCAGTTCTTC. This encodes CASNPGQINNEQFF.

In DNA form, the CDR3 reads TGTGCCAGCACTCCGGGACCCTGGGACACCATATATTTT. This translates into CASTPGPWDTIYF. The rearrangement joins TRBV28 to TRBJ1-3; TRBD1 might be the D (5 bases). The CDR3 contains 13 residues. Between the trimmed V and J ends, which lost 7 bases and 8 bases, there was a span of 15 bases. Germline loops: CDR1 MDHEN, CDR2 SYDVKM.

The chain is built from TRBV6-1 and TRBJ1-5; D remains unclear. This CDR3 contains 12 residues. The V end lost 4 bases, the J end lost 9 bases, and 10 bases lay between the germline ends. CDR1 and CDR2 from the germline V gene are MNHNS and SASEGT. CDR3 DNA: TGTGCCAGCAGTGGGGCAGTAATGCCCCAGCATTTT. Amino acid sequence: CASSGAVMPQHF.

This chain links TRBV7-8 with TRBJ2-1, with TRBD2 matching over 11 bases. Germline V gene sequence: CDR1 SGHVS, CDR2 FQNEAQ. With 0 bases clipped from V and 0 bases from J, the junction kept 10 bases outside the gene matches. The CDR3 is 20 residues long. CDR3 DNA sequence: TGTGCCAGCAGCTTAGCGTTAGCGGGAGGGCCTATTAGCTCCTACAATGAGCAGTTCTTC. As protein: CASSLALAGGPISSYNEQFF. Combining the CDR3 with reference TRBV7-8 and TRBJ2-1 gives the whole variable domain GAGVSQSPRYKVAKRGQDVALRCDPISGHVSLFWYQQALGQGPEFLTYFQNEAQLDKSGLPSDRFFAERPEGSVSTLKIQRTQQEDSAVYLCASSLALAGGPISSYNEQFFGPGTRLTVL.

The J gene is TRBJ1-2, the V gene TRBV5-8; D perhaps matches TRBD1 (6 bases). V lost 1 base and J 4 bases, leaving 11 bases between the germline ends. Germline values: CDR1 SGHTS, CDR2 YDEGEE. The CDR3 totals 14 residues. Here the CDR3 DNA reads TGTGCCAGCAGCTTGAGGGGGGGTCGCTATGGCTACACCTTC. Translation: CASSLRGGRYGYTF.

This rearrangement joins TRBV10-3 to TRBJ2-7; tentative D call: TRBD1 (7 bases). Germline assignment: CDR1 ENHRY and CDR2 SYGVKD. This CDR3 contains 16 residues. The V end was cut by 1 base, the J end by 2 bases, with 15 bases between. CDR3 protein: CAISELRDSIAYEQYF. CDR3 sequence (DNA): TGTGCCATCAGTGAGTTGCGGGACAGTATAGCCTACGAGCAGTACTTC.

The V gene is TRBV28, the J gene TRBJ1-5; D is possibly TRBD1 (6 bases). The germline gives CDR1 MDHEN, CDR2 SYDVKM. V lost 0 bases and J lost 2, with 11 bases in between. CDR3 size: 16 residues. CDR3 amino acids: CASSLWPGAGNQPQHF. DNA for the CDR3: TGTGCCAGCAGTTTATGGCCAGGGGCGGGCAATCAGCCCCAGCATTTT.

In DNA, the CDR3 is TGTGCCAGTAGTATCCCCAATGGCTATGGCTACACCTTC. Its translation is CASSIPNGYGYTF. The genes are TRBV19 and TRBJ1-2; D is unresolved. The germline V gene has CDR1 LNHDA and CDR2 SQIVND (reference sequence). The CDR3 has 13 residues. Trimming removed 3 bases at V and 4 bases at J, with 9 bases between.

The chain is built from TRBV27 and TRBJ1-1; D gene unclear. This CDR3 is built from 13 residues. In germline, CDR1 is MNHEY, CDR2 SMNVEV (reference sequence). V gave up 6 bases and J gave up 1 base, with 9 bases separating them. The CDR3 loop reads CASRLSENTEAFF. Here the CDR3 DNA reads TGTGCCAGCAGGTTAAGTGAGAACACTGAAGCTTTCTTT.

This rearrangement joins TRBV13 to TRBJ1-4; no firm D call. CDR1 is PRHDT, CDR2 FYEKMQ, per germline (reference sequence). The CDR3 length is 15 residues. V lost 5 bases, J lost 3 bases, and 13 bases lay in between. The CDR3 coding sequence is TGTGCCAGCAGCGTCCGACGGGAAGCTAATGAAAAACTGTTTTTT. It yields the protein CASSVRREANEKLFF.

The chain joins TRBV15 to TRBJ1-2, with D unresolved. Deletions cut 3 bases from V and 2 bases from J, with 4 bases between. Germline loops: CDR1 LNHNV, CDR2 YYDKDF (reference sequence). This CDR3 comprises 12 residues. DNA for the CDR3: TGTGCCACCAGCAGCCAGAACTATGGCTACACCTTC. This encodes CATSSQNYGYTF.